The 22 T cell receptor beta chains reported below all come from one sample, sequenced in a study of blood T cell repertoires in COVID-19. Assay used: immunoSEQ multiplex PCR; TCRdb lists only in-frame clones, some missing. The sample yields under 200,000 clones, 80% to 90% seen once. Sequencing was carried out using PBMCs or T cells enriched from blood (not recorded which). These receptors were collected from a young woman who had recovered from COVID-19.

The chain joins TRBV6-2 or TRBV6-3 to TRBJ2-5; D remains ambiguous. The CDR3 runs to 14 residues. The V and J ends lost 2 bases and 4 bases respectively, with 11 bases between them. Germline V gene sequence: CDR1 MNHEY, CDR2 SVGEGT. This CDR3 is CASSYRPDVETQYF. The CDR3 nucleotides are TGTGCCAGCAGTTACCGCCCAGATGTAGAGACCCAGTACTTC.

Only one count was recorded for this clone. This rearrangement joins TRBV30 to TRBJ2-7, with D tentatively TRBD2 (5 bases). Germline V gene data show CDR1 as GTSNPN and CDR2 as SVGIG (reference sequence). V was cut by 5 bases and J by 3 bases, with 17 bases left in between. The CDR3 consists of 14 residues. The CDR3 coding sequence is TGTGCCTGGGGACTTGGAGGAGGAATCTACGAGCAGTACTTC. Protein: CAWGLGGGIYEQYF. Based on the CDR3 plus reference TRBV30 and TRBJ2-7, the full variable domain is SQTIHQWPATLVQPVGSPLSLECTVEGTSNPNLYWYRQAAGRGLQLLFYSVGIGQISSEVPQNLSASRPQDRQFILSSKKLLLSDSGFYLCAWGLGGGIYEQYFGPGTRLTVT.

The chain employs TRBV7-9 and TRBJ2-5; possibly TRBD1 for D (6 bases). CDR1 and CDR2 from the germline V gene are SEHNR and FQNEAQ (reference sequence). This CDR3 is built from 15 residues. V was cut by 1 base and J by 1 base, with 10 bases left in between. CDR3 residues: CASSLGQARQETQYF. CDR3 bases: TGTGCCAGCAGCTTAGGACAGGCCCGCCAAGAGACCCAGTACTTC.

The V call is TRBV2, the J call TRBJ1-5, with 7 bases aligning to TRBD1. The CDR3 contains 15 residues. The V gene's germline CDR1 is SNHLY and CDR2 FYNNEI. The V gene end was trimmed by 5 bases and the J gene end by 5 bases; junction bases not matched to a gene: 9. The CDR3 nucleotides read TGTGCCAGCAGTCGGGAAAGGGGGCGCGATCAGCCCCAGCATTTT. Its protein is CASSRERGRDQPQHF.

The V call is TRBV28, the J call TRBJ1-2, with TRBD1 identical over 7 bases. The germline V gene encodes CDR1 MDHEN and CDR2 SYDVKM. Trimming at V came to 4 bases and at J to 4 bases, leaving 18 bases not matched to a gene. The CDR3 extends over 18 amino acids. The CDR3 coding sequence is TGTGCCAGCAGTTCCCCCGGACAGGCCCAGAAGGTTCTCTATGGCTACACCTTC. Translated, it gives CASSSPGQAQKVLYGYTF.

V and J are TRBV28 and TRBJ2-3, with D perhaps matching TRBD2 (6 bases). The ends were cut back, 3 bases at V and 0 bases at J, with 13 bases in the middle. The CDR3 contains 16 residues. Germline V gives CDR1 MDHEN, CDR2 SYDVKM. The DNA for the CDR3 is TGTGCCAGCAGTTTTGGGGTAGCGGAGAGCACAGATACGCAGTATTTT. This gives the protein CASSFGVAESTDTQYF.

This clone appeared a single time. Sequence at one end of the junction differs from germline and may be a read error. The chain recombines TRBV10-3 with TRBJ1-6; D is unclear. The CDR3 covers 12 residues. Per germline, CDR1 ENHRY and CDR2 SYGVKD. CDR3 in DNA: TGTGCCATCAGGGAGTCGGCCTCACCCCTCCACTTT. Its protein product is CAIRESASPLHF.

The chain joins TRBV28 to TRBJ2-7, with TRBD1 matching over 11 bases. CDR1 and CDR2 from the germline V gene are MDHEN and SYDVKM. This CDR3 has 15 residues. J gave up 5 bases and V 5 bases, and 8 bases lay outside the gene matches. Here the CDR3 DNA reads TGTGCCAGCAGTAGAGGACAGGGGGCATTGAACGAGCAGTACTTC. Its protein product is CASSRGQGALNEQYF.

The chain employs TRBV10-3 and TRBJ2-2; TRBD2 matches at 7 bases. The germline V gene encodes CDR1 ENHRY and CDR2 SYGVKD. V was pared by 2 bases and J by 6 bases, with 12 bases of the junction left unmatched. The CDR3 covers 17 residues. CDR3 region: CAISERIGASGAGELFF. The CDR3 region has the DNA TGTGCCATCAGTGAGAGAATAGGGGCGAGCGGGGCCGGGGAGCTGTTTTTT.

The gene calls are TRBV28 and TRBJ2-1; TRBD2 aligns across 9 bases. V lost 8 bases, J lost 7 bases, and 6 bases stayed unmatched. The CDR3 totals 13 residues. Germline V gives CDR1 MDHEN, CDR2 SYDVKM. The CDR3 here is CASGGLAKNEQFF. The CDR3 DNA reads TGTGCCAGCGGGGGACTAGCTAAAAATGAGCAGTTCTTC.

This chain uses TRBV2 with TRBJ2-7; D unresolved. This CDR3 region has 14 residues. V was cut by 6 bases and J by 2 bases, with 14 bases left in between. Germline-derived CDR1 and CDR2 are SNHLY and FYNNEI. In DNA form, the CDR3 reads TGTGCCAGCAGCCTACAGCTACGACCCTACGAGCAGTACTTC. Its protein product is CASSLQLRPYEQYF.

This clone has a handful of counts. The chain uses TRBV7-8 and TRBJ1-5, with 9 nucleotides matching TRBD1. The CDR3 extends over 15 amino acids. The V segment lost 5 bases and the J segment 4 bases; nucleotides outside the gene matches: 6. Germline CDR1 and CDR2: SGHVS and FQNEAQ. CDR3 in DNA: TGTGCCAGCAGCCTTCAACAGGGGGCGAATCAGCCCCAGCATTTT. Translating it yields CASSLQQGANQPQHF.

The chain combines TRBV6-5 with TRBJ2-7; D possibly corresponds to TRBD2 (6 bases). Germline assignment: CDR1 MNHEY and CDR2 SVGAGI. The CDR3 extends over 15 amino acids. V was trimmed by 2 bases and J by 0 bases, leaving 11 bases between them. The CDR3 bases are TGTGCCAGCAGTTACGGGGGGACTTACTCCTACGAGCAGTACTTC. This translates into CASSYGGTYSYEQYF.

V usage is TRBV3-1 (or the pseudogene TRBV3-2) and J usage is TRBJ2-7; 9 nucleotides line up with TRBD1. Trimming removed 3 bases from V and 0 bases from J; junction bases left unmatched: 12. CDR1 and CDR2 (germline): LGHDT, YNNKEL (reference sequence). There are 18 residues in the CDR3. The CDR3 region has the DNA TGTGCCAGCAGCCAGGGAGGGACAGGGACCACTAACTCCTACGAGCAGTACTTC. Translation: CASSQGGTGTTNSYEQYF.

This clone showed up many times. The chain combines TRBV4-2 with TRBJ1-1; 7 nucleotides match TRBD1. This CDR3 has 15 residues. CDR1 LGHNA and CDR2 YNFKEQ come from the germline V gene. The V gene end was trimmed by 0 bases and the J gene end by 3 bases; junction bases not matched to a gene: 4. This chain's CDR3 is CASSQESGGHTEAFF. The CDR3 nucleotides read TGTGCCAGCAGCCAAGAGTCAGGGGGGCACACTGAAGCTTTCTTT.

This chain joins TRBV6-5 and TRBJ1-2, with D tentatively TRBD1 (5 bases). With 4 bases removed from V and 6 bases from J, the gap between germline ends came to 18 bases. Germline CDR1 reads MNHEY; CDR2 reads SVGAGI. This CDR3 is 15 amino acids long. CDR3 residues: CASSSPRRGKDGYTF. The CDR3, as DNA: TGTGCCAGCAGTTCCCCTCGGAGGGGTAAAGATGGCTACACCTTC.

Here the CDR3 reads CASSTGGSYEQYF. The CDR3 DNA sequence: TGTGCCAGCAGTACAGGGGGCTCGTACGAGCAGTACTTC. The chain has TRBV6-5 and TRBJ2-7; 9 nucleotides agree with TRBD1. Unmatched junction bases numbered 3, after V lost 5 bases and J lost 4 bases. The CDR3 spans 13 residues. CDR1 MNHEY and CDR2 SVGAGI come from the germline V gene.

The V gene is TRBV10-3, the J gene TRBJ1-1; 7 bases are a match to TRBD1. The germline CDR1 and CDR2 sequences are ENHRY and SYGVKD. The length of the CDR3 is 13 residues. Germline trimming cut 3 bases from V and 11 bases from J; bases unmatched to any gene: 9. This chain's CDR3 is CAISDFMTGTAFF. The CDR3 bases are TGTGCCATCAGTGATTTTATGACAGGGACGGCTTTCTTT.

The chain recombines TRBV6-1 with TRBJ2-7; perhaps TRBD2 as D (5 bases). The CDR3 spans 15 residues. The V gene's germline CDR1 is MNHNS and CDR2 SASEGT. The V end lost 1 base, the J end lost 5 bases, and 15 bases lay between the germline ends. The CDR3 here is CASSEEEGSYHEQYF. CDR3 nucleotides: TGTGCCAGCAGTGAAGAAGAGGGATCCTACCACGAGCAGTACTTC.

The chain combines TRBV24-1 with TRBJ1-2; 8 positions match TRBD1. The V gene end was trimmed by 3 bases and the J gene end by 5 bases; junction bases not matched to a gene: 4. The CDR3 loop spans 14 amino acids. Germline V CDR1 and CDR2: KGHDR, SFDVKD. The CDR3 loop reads CATSDPDRAYGYTF. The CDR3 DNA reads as TGTGCCACCAGTGATCCGGACAGGGCGTATGGCTACACCTTC.

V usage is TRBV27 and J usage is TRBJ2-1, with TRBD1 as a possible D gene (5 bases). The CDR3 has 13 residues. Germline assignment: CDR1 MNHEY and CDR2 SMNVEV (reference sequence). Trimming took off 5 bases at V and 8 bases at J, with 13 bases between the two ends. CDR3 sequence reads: CASSTTRGHEQFF. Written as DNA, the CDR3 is TGTGCCAGCAGTACCACAAGGGGCCATGAGCAGTTCTTC.

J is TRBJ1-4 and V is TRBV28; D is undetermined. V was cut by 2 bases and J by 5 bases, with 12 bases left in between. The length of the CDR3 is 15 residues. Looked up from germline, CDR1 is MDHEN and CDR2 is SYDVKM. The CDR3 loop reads CASSLVGVGNEKLFF. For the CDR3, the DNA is TGTGCCAGCAGTTTAGTGGGAGTGGGGAATGAAAAACTGTTTTTT.